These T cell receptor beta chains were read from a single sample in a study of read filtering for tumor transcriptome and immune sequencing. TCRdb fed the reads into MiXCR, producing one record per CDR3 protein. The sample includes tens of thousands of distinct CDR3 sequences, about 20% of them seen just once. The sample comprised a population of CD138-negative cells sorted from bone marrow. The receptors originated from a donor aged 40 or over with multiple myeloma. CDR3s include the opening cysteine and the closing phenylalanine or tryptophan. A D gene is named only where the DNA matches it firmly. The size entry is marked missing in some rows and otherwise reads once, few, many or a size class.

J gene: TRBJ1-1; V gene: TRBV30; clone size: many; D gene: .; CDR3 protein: CAWSAGGNTEAFF; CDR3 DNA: TGTGCCTGGAGCGCTGGGGGGAACACTGAAGCTTTCTTT
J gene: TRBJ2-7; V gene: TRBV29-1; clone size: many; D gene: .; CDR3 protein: CSVRVGLAGYEQYF; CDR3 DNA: TGCAGCGTCCGTGTGGGCCTTGCTGGCTACGAGCAGTACTTC
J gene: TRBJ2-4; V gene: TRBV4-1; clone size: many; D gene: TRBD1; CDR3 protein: CASSQGTGSKNIQYF; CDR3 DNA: TGCGCCAGCAGCCAAGGGACAGGGTCCAAAAACATTCAGTACTTC
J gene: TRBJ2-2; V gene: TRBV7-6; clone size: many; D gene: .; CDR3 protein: CASSLAPSGNTGELFF; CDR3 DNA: TGTGCCAGCAGCTTAGCGCCGAGCGGGAACACCGGGGAGCTGTTTTTT
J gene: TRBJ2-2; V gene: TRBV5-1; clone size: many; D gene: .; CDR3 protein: CASSSDSFFTGELFF; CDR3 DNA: TGCGCCAGCAGCTCGGACTCTTTCTTCACCGGGGAGCTGTTTTTT
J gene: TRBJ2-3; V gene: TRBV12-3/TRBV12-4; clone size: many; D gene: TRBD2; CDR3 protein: CASSLAGRADTQYF; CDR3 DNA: TGTGCCAGCAGTTTAGCGGGGAGGGCAGATACGCAGTATTTT
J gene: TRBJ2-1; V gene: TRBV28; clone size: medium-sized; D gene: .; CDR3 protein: CASLPRLEGEQFF; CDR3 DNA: TGTGCCAGCCTCCCGCGACTAGAAGGTGAGCAGTTCTTC
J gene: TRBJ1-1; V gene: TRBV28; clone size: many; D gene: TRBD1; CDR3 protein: CASWGQGAGNTEAFF; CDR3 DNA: TGTGCCAGCTGGGGACAGGGGGCCGGGAACACTGAAGCTTTCTTT
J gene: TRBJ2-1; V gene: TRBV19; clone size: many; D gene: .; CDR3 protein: CASRRAPEGYNEQFF; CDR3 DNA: TGTGCCAGCCGCAGGGCCCCGGAGGGCTACAATGAGCAGTTCTTC
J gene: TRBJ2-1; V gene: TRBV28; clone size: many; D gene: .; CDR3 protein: CASSPGRGSRHNEQFF; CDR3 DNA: TGTGCCAGCAGTCCCGGCCGCGGCTCCCGTCACAATGAGCAGTTCTTC
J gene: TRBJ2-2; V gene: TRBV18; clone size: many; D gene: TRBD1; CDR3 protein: CASRTGTGPTGELFF; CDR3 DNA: TGTGCCAGCCGGACCGGGACAGGGCCCACCGGGGAGCTGTTTTTT
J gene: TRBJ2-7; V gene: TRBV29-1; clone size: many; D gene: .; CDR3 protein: CSVNKCEQYF; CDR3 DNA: TGCAGCGTTAACAAGTGCGAGCAGTACTTC
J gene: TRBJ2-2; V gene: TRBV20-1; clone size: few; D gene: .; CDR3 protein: CSARARPAGTGELFF; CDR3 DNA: TGCAGTGCTAGAGCCCGACCGGCAGGAACCGGGGAGCTGTTTTTT
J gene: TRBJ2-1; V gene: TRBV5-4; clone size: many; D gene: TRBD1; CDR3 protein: CASSWTGLSYNEQFF; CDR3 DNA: TGTGCCAGCAGCTGGACAGGTCTCTCCTACAATGAGCAGTTCTTC
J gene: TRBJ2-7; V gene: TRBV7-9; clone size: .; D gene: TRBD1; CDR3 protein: CASSTGQGDPYEQYF; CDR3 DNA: TGTGCCAGCAGCACCGGACAGGGCGATCCCTACGAGCAGTACTTC
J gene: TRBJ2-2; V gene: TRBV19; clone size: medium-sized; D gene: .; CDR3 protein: CATAQNPGELFF; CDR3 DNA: TGTGCCACGGCCCAGAATCCCGGGGAGCTGTTTTTT
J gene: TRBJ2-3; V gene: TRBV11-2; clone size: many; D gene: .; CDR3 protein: CASSLDRWPSRGPKRPTDTQYF; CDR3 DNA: TGTGCCAGCAGCTTAGATCGGTGGCCCAGTCGAGGACCCAAGCGCCCCACAGATACGCAGTATTTT
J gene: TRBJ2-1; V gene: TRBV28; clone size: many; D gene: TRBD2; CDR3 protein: CASSLGTSGIRNEQFF; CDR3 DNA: TGTGCCAGCAGTCTCGGGACTAGCGGGATTCGCAATGAGCAGTTCTTC
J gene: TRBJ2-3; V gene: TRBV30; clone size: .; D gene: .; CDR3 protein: CAWSRGISDTQYF; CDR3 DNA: TGTGCCTGGAGTAGGGGTATATCAGATACGCAGTATTTT
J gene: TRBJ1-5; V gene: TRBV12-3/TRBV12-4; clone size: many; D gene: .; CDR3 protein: CASSLTYQPQHF; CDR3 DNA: TGTGCCAGCAGTTTGACTTATCAGCCCCAGCATTTT
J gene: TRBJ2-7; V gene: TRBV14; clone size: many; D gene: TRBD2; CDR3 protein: CASSQAGASGRYEQYF; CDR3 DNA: TGTGCCAGCAGCCAAGCGGGGGCTAGCGGGAGGTACGAGCAGTACTTC
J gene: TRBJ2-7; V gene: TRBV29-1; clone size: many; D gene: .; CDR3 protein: CSVEGNGEQYF; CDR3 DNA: TGCAGCGTTGAAGGGAACGGCGAGCAGTACTTC
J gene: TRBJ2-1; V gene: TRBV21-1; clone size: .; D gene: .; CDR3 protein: CANSKSLLEVQGSYNEQFF; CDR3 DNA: TGTGCCAACAGCAAATCTCTCTTGGAGGTACAGGGCTCCTACAATGAGCAGTTCTTC
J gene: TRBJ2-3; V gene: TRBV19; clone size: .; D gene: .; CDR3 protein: CAGSPGTDTQYF; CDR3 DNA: TGTGCCGGTAGTCCCGGGACCGATACGCAGTATTTT
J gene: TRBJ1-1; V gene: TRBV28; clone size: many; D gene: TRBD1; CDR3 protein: CASINAGQGVAAFF; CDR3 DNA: TGTGCCAGCATTAACGCGGGACAGGGGGTGGCAGCTTTCTTT
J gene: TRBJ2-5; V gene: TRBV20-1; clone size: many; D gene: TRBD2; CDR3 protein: CSAGGLPETQYF; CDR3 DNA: TGCAGCGCCGGGGGACTACCAGAGACCCAGTACTTC
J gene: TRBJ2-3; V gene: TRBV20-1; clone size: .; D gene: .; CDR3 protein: CSAREREKTADTQYF; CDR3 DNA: TGCAGTGCCAGAGAACGGGAGAAAACAGCAGATACGCAGTATTTT
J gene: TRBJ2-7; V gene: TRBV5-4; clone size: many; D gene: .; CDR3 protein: CASSFRDLYSYEQYF; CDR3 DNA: TGTGCCAGCAGCTTCCGGGACCTCTACTCCTACGAGCAGTACTTC
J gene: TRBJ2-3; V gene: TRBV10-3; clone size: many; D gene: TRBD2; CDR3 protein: CAISESGTSGNRLTQYF; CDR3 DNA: TGTGCCATCAGTGAGTCTGGGACTAGCGGGAACAGGTTGACGCAGTATTTT
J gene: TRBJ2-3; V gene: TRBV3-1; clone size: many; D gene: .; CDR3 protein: CASSQEAYSSTDTQYF; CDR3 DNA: TGTGCCAGCAGCCAAGAGGCCTACTCCAGCACAGATACGCAGTATTTT